What follows is one T cell receptor (beta chain) and its context. Additional DNA sequences in this sample encode the identical CDR3. V was pared by 5 bases and J by 0 bases, with 11 bases between. Germline CDR1 SGHTA, CDR2 FQGTGA. The CDR3 has 14 residues. This entry is derived from a study of T cell clonotyping in hematopoietic cell transplantation. The data were produced by immunoSEQ multiplex PCR, yet TCRdb's version contains in-frame clones alone and is incomplete. The sample yields about 41,000 clones, 95% seen once. The TCR sequence derives from a man aged 25 to 45 in good health. Some clones in this sample may be carry-over from other donors' samples. J is TRBJ2-7 and V is TRBV7-3; a possible D gene is TRBD2 (5 bases). Material for sequencing was peripheral blood mononuclear cells. The CDR3 DNA sequence: TGTGCCAGCAGCCCTCTAGGGAGCTCCTACGAGCAGTACTTC. Amino acids: CASSPLGSSYEQYF.